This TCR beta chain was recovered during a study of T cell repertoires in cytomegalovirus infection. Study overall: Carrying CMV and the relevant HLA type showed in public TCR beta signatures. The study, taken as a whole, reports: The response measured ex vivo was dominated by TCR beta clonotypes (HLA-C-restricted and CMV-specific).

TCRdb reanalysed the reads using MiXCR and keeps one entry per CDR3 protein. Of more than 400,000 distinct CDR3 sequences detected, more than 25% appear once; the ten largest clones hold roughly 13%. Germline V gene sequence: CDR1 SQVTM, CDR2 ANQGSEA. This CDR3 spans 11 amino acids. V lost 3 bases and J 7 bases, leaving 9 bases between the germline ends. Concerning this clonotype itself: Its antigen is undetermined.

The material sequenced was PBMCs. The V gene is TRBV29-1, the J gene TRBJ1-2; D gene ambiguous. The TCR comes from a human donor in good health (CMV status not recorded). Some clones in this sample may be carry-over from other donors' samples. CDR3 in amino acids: CSVELRGGYTF. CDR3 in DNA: TGCAGCGTTGAGTTACGAGGTGGCTACACCTTC.